This T cell receptor (beta chain) was recovered during a study of blood T cell repertoires in COVID-19. Study overall: The United States, Italy and Spain were the sources of the acute and convalescent COVID-19 samples.

Original methodology: Cell counts per sample came from amplifying reference gene primers. The table came from immunoSEQ multiplex PCR; TCRdb's copy has only in-frame clones and leaves some out. Clone size and the V and J calls come from that table; the DNA yielded D and trimming. The sample has hundreds of thousands of clones, roughly 86% seen once. This CDR3 is built from 21 residues. Between the trimmed V and J ends, which lost 10 bases and 0 bases, there was a span of 34 bases. Germline V gene data show CDR1 as SGHRS and CDR2 as YFSETQ. The TCR sequence derives from a woman between 25 and 40 years old who had recovered from COVID-19. Sample: PBMCs or T cells enriched from blood (not recorded which). The V call is TRBV5-1, the J call TRBJ2-2; a weak D match, TRBD2 (6 bases). The CDR3 reads CARLIRREPPPGPANTGELFF. The CDR3 nucleotides are TGCGCCCGCCTAATCCGCCGGGAGCCACCACCCGGTCCGGCGAACACCGGGGAGCTGTTTTTT.